Sequencing of this TCR beta chain was carried out in a study of metastatic and nonmetastatic thyroid tumors. The wider study: It was across blood and tumor or nodule tissue from malignant and benign thyroid patients that repertoires were compared. Study-level results: Relative to benign nodules, malignant thyroid tumors were reportedly characterized by significantly elevated TCR beta diversity in blood and tumor.

This clone was picked up many times. Its antigen is as yet unknown. The junction does not match germline at one end; this may be a read error. Prior to thyroid surgery, none of the patients had received any treatment. CDR3 length: 15 amino acids. Germline CDR1 reads SSHAT; CDR2 reads FNYEAQ (reference sequence). As handled by the study authors: A papillary thyroid cancer distant-metastasis classifier was built from CDR3 differences across clinicopathological groups. With MiXCR, TCRdb called clones anew from the PCR reads. The authors' filters were not applied to this entry. There are around 34,000 clones in the sample; 14% to 15% occur only once, and under 20% lies in the top ten.

The specimen sequenced was blood. This clonotype was sampled from a male donor with papillary thyroid cancer or a benign thyroid nodule (not recorded which). Some clones in this sample may be carry-over from other donors' samples. This rearrangement joins TRBV7-7 to TRBJ1-5; D is undetermined. The CDR3 loop reads CASSLESSGSQPQHF. The CDR3, as DNA: TGTGCTAGCAGCTTAGAGTCCAGTGGATCCCAGCCCCAGCATTTT.